This T cell receptor beta chain stems from a study of blood T cells in healthy people across ages. Combining a sample-barcoded 5' primer with a J-beta primer mix, a second PCR ran for roughly 7 to 11 cycles. MiXCR, applied by TCRdb to the 5' RACE reads, yields one record per CDR3 protein. The sample includes 1.5 million to 2 million distinct CDR3 sequences, approximately 28% of them seen just once. The CDR3 has 18 amino acids. From germline, CDR1 is MNHNS and CDR2 SASEGT. Specimen: blood. This receptor was identified in a young woman in good health. V usage is TRBV6-1 and J usage is TRBJ2-1, with TRBD2 matching 15 bases. The better agreement between TRBJ2-7 and the DNA end casts doubt on the J call. The CDR3: CASTVPGLAGGSYNEQYF. The DNA for the CDR3 is TGTGCCAGCACCGTCCCGGGACTAGCGGGGGGCAGCTACAATGAGCAGTACTTC.